The source of this TCR beta chain is a study of T cell clones after liver transplantation. Turning to the study itself: Three of eight recipients were HCV-positive; others had non-autoimmune, non-viral indications. Until 12-24 months post-transplant, subjects got standard immunosuppression and no induction. Draws occurred before transplant, before withdrawal, and after complete or failed withdrawal. General study results and limits: In a couple of subjects, few donor cells limited the measurable donor-reactive repertoire.

From germline, CDR1 is SGHNT and CDR2 YYREEE (reference sequence). Trimming shortened V by 4 bases and J by 6 bases, and 18 bases separated the two germline ends. The CDR3 length is 15 residues. This clone was recorded a few times. What it binds is not known. Libraries were prepared by immunoSEQ multiplex PCR; TCRdb keeps only in-frame clonotypes and omits some of them. The sample has around 71,000 clones; about 80% are singletons. The V call is TRBV5-4, the J call TRBJ2-3; maybe TRBD2 (5 bases). The sample consisted of CD4+ T cells from blood, taken 12 months after liver transplant. This receptor was identified in a human patient who received a liver transplant. Among the T cells, some may be from the graft donor. The DNA of the CDR3 is TGTGCCAGCAGCCCGGAGCTAGCCTCTTACGATACGCAGTATTTT. It encodes CASSPELASYDTQYF.